This entry is about one T cell receptor beta chain. Its target is not known. The entry originates in a study of T cell responses to AZD1222 COVID-19 vaccine. CDR1 and CDR2 (germline): GTSNPN, SVGIG (reference sequence). The V and J ends lost 6 bases and 6 bases respectively, with 20 bases between them. The CDR3 spans 15 residues. Overall study results and limits: Baseline serostatus was positive in only a handful of AZD1222 recipients. Donors were chiefly white British, with a greater number of females, and clonal diversity was perhaps underestimated.

The data were produced by immunoSEQ multiplex PCR, yet TCRdb's version contains in-frame clones alone and is incomplete. Of around 130,000 clones in the sample, around 90% were seen once. This TCR came from an adult who received the AZD1222 COVID-19 vaccine. Source: peripheral blood, taken 28 days after the second AZD1222 dose. This chain uses TRBV30 with TRBJ2-2, with D tentatively TRBD1 (7 bases). The CDR3 region is CACQGGHRVAGELFF. CDR3 DNA: TGTGCCTGTCAGGGGGGCCACAGGGTAGCCGGGGAGCTGTTTTTT.